This TCR beta chain was documented in a study of T cell responses to AZD1222 COVID-19 vaccine. About the research overall: Analyses pooled second doses at about 4 or about 12 weeks. Study-level points and caveats: Just 5 to 7 AZD1222 recipients tested seropositive at baseline. Reportedly, nearly half of unique spike TCRs recognized epitopes outside B.1.351/B.1.1.7 mutations. Among the donors, most were white British and more were female, and clonal diversity was possibly underestimated.

This table comes from immunoSEQ multiplex PCR, and its TCRdb copy is limited to in-frame clones, with some not included. The sample lists about 150,000 clones, about 91% occurring once. About this clone: The target antigen is unknown.

The CDR3 spans 14 residues. The V gene's germline CDR1 is LNHDA and CDR2 SQIVND (reference sequence). V lost 5 bases, J lost 3 bases, and 13 bases lay in between. The sequence was obtained from an adult in good health. Sample: peripheral blood, taken on day 0 of AZD1222 vaccination. The rearrangement links TRBV19 to TRBJ1-2; D is uncertain. The CDR3 loop is CASSLRKIDYGYTF. The CDR3 nucleotides read TGTGCCAGTAGTTTGAGAAAGATTGACTATGGCTACACCTTC.